This TCR beta chain stems from a study of blood T cells in healthy people across ages. Combining a sample-barcoded 5' primer with a J-beta primer mix, a second PCR ran for 7 to 11 cycles. MiXCR, run by TCRdb on the 5' RACE reads, gives a single entry per CDR3 protein. The sample lists hundreds of thousands of distinct CDR3 sequences; around half were seen once. Trimming cost V 7 bases and J 1 base; bases outside gene matches: 10. Germline V gene sequence: CDR1 MNHEY, CDR2 SVGEGT. The CDR3 has 17 residues. Sequencing used blood. This sequence joins TRBV6-2 or TRBV6-3 and TRBJ2-2; 9 nucleotides line up with TRBD2. The clonotype comes from an older woman in good health. The CDR3 region has the DNA TGTGCCAGCAAGGAATTGCGGGAGGGCCGGAACACCGGGGAGCTGTTTTTT. Its protein is CASKELREGRNTGELFF.